One sample yielded the 30 T cell receptor beta chains listed below, sequenced in a study of shared clonotypes between healthy human individuals. TCRdb keeps only in-frame clones here, not all; method: immunoSEQ multiplex PCR. In the table there are some 2.4 million clones, more than 85% of which are singletons. Sequenced material: naive CD4+ T cells from PBMCs. The subset here: CD45RA+ positively selected. The receptors stem from a man between 18 and 35 years old in good health. Some clones in this sample may be carry-over from other donors' samples.

Notes on this clone: The sample holds other DNA sequences that translate to the same CDR3. The chain uses TRBV18 and TRBJ1-2; D gene ambiguous. The CDR3 has 13 amino acids. From germline, CDR1 is KGHSH and CDR2 LQKENI. V gave up 3 bases and J gave up 2 bases, with 7 bases separating them. The CDR3 sequence is CASSPTGNYGYTF. The CDR3 bases are TGTGCCAGCTCACCGACGGGGAACTATGGCTACACCTTC.

The chain links TRBV27 to TRBJ1-2; 10 bases line up with TRBD1. The V segment lost 4 bases and the J segment 7 bases; nucleotides outside the gene matches: 9. Germline V gene sequence: CDR1 MNHEY, CDR2 SMNVEV (reference sequence). The CDR3 totals 15 residues. CDR3 amino acids: CASSSPGTGASGYTF. In DNA form, the CDR3 reads TGTGCCAGCAGTTCCCCCGGGACAGGGGCGAGTGGCTACACCTTC.

This clone was found once. This chain connects TRBV28 to TRBJ1-3; TRBD1 might be the D (5 bases). V was cut by 6 bases and J by 8 bases, with 17 bases left in between. The CDR3 totals 14 residues. The V gene's germline CDR1 is MDHEN and CDR2 SYDVKM. The CDR3 bases are TGTGCCAGCAGCCCGCCCCAGGGCTGGGACACCATATATTTT. Encoded protein: CASSPPQGWDTIYF. Full variable domain (rest looked up from reference TRBV28 and TRBJ1-3): DVKVTQSSRYLVKRTGEKVFLECVQDMDHENMFWYRQDPGLGLRLIYFSYDVKMKEKGDIPEGYSVSREKKERFSLILESASTNQTSMYLCASSPPQGWDTIYFGEGSWLTVV.

This chain uses TRBV7-9 with TRBJ2-4, with D possibly TRBD1 on 6 matching bases. The ends were cut back, 0 bases at V and 0 bases at J, with 15 bases in the middle. CDR1 and CDR2 (germline): SEHNR, FQNEAQ (reference sequence). The CDR3 runs 18 residues. The DNA of the CDR3 is TGTGCCAGCAGCTTAGCAGGCGACAGGCCCCGAGCCAAAAACATTCAGTACTTC. It is translated as CASSLAGDRPRAKNIQYF. Supplemented by reference TRBV7-9 and TRBJ2-4, the full variable domain reads DTGVSQNPRHKITKRGQNVTFRCDPISEHNRLYWYRQTLGQGPEFLTYFQNEAQLEKSRLLSDRFSAERPKGSFSTLEIQRTEQGDSAMYLCASSLAGDRPRAKNIQYFGAGTRLSVL.

This chain links TRBV5-1 with TRBJ1-1; possibly TRBD1 for D (6 bases). Trimming pared 0 bases from V and 0 bases from J, leaving 15 bases between. This CDR3 comprises 17 residues. CDR1 and CDR2 from the germline V gene are SGHRS and YFSETQ. As DNA, the CDR3 is TGCGCCAGCAGCTTGGTGATTAACAGGGCAATGAACACTGAAGCTTTCTTT. Amino acid sequence: CASSLVINRAMNTEAFF. Using reference TRBV5-1 and TRBJ1-1 for the parts outside the CDR3, the full variable domain is KAGVTQTPRYLIKTRGQQVTLSCSPISGHRSVSWYQQTPGQGLQFLFEYFSETQRNKGNFPGRFSGRQFSNSRSEMNVSTLELGDSALYLCASSLVINRAMNTEAFFGQGTRLTVV.

The J gene is TRBJ2-1, the V gene TRBV2; D unresolved. This CDR3 contains 14 residues. Trimming took off 6 bases at V and 0 bases at J, with 9 bases between the two ends. CDR1 is SNHLY, CDR2 FYNNEI, per germline. CDR3 amino acids: CASSEILSYNEQFF. The CDR3 DNA sequence: TGTGCCAGCAGCGAAATCCTCTCCTACAATGAGCAGTTCTTC.

J is TRBJ1-4 and V is TRBV7-9; D possibly corresponds to TRBD1 (5 bases). Deletions cut 5 bases from V and 2 bases from J, with 15 bases between. This CDR3 has 16 residues. Germline CDR1 reads SEHNR; CDR2 reads FQNEAQ (reference sequence). CDR3 nucleotides: TGTGCCAGCAGCCCCCGAGGGGTCCGGACTAATGAAAAACTGTTTTTT. Translation gives CASSPRGVRTNEKLFF.

J is TRBJ2-7 and V is TRBV13; D may be TRBD1 (7 bases). V was cut by 4 bases and J by 4 bases, with 14 bases left in between. The germline V gene encodes CDR1 PRHDT and CDR2 FYEKMQ (reference sequence). This CDR3 comprises 14 residues. The CDR3 loop is CASSSAQGTYEQYF. CDR3 nucleotide sequence: TGTGCCAGCAGCTCCGCACAGGGGACTTACGAGCAGTACTTC.

The chain joins TRBV5-1 to TRBJ2-2, with D unclear. Trimming took off 0 bases at V and 4 bases at J, with 13 bases between the two ends. CDR1 is SGHRS and CDR2 is YFSETQ in the germline V gene. CDR3 length equals 16 residues. For the CDR3, the DNA is TGCGCCAGCAGCTTGGGGGCCCAAGTGGGCACCGGGGAGCTGTTTTTT. Translation gives CASSLGAQVGTGELFF.

The CDR3 region is CSYRRGGTNEKLFF. The CDR3 DNA is TGCAGCTACCGCAGGGGTGGCACTAATGAAAAACTGTTTTTT. The chain recombines TRBV29-1 with TRBJ1-4, with a possible D match to TRBD1 (6 bases). The germline V gene encodes CDR1 SQVTM and CDR2 ANQGSEA. The CDR3 totals 14 residues. Trimming took off 8 bases at V and 2 bases at J, with 15 bases between the two ends.

This sequence joins TRBV11-2 and TRBJ2-4, with D uncertain. The V end lost 0 bases, the J end lost 3 bases, and 9 bases lay between the germline ends. The CDR3 runs to 15 residues. The germline V gene encodes CDR1 SGHAT and CDR2 FQNNGV. The CDR3 nucleotides are TGTGCCAGCAGCTTAGAGAACATATACAAAAACATTCAGTACTTC. Translating gives CASSLENIYKNIQYF.

The rearrangement links TRBV27 to TRBJ1-5; 9 nucleotides align to TRBD1. The germline CDR1 and CDR2 sequences are MNHEY and SMNVEV (reference sequence). The CDR3 loop spans 14 amino acids. Germline trimming cut 6 bases from V and 9 bases from J; bases unmatched to any gene: 9. The CDR3 protein is CASSGTGPGRPQHF. In DNA form, the CDR3 reads TGTGCCAGCAGCGGGACAGGGCCCGGGAGGCCCCAGCATTTT.

Note on this clone: Other nucleotide sequences in the sample specify the same CDR3. The chain couples TRBV19 to TRBJ1-1, with D uncertain. V lost 1 base, J lost 1 base, and 7 bases lay in between. The CDR3 length is 14 residues. Germline V gives CDR1 LNHDA, CDR2 SQIVND (reference sequence). CDR3 DNA sequence: TGTGCCAGTAGTATAGTACAATCGAACACTGAAGCTTTCTTT. Its protein product is CASSIVQSNTEAFF.

The gene calls are TRBV9 and TRBJ1-2, with unresolved D. This CDR3 contains 12 residues. Germline CDR1 and CDR2: SGDLS and YYNGEE. V gave up 3 bases and J gave up 4 bases, with 7 bases separating them. The CDR3 DNA reads TGTGCCAGCAGCGCCTCGTCCTATGGCTACACCTTC. It codes for CASSASSYGYTF.

The chain joins TRBV4-3 to TRBJ2-1; D is undetermined. V lost 0 bases and J lost 5, with 17 bases in between. From germline, CDR1 is LGHNA and CDR2 YSLEER. The CDR3 consists of 17 residues. The CDR3 reads CASSQEVLSGLNNEQFF. CDR3 in DNA: TGCGCCAGCAGCCAAGAGGTCCTCTCTGGGTTAAACAATGAGCAGTTCTTC.

A note on this clone: Other DNA sequences of this sample code for an identical CDR3. The chain recombines TRBV11-2 with TRBJ2-5, with D possibly TRBD2 on 6 matching bases. Germline V gene sequence: CDR1 SGHAT, CDR2 FQNNGV. Trimming cost V 2 bases and J 1 base, with 8 bases left between them. This CDR3 has 14 residues. The CDR3 sequence: CASSLSGVQETQYF. Here the CDR3 DNA reads TGTGCCAGCAGCTTATCGGGGGTCCAAGAGACCCAGTACTTC. Full variable domain (outside the CDR3, taken from reference TRBV11-2 and TRBJ2-5): EAGVAQSPRYKIIEKRQSVAFWCNPISGHATLYWYQQILGQGPKLLIQFQNNGVVDDSQLPKDRFSAERLKGVDSTLKIQPAKLEDSAVYLCASSLSGVQETQYFGPGTRLLVL.

In its sample, this clone was seen a few times. The same CDR3 arises from other DNA sequences in this sample as well. The V call is TRBV5-4, the J call TRBJ2-3; D unclear. V lost 4 bases, J lost 3 bases, and 6 bases lay in between. The CDR3 has 12 amino acids. Germline assignment: CDR1 SGHNT and CDR2 YYREEE (reference sequence). This chain's CDR3 is CASSVRTDTQYF. DNA for the CDR3: TGTGCCAGCAGCGTGAGGACAGATACGCAGTATTTT.

The chain is built from TRBV4-3 and TRBJ1-2, with TRBD1 as a possible D gene (5 bases). The CDR3 runs to 12 residues. Germline values: CDR1 LGHNA, CDR2 YSLEER. V shed 1 base and J shed 7 bases, with 7 bases lying between them. The CDR3 reads CASSQGGVGYTF. The CDR3 region has the DNA TGCGCCAGCAGCCAAGGAGGGGTTGGCTACACCTTC.

Concerning this clone: A junction end diverges from the germline sequence, so it may reflect a read error. At the DNA level, this CDR3 is encoded by other sequences in the same sample as well. The chain recombines TRBV6-5 with TRBJ1-1; possible D gene TRBD1, 5 bases. CDR3 size: 12 residues. Germline V gene data show CDR1 as MNHEY and CDR2 as SVGAGI. DNA for the CDR3: TGCGCCAGCAGTTTGGGGGACACTGAAGCTTTCTTT. Translation: CASSLGDTEAFF.

With regard to this clone: The sample holds other DNA sequences that translate to the same CDR3. CDR3 protein: CSVDGSTGELFF. CDR3 bases: TGCAGCGTTGACGGTTCCACCGGGGAGCTGTTTTTT. The chain is built from TRBV29-1 and TRBJ2-2; no reliable D call. This CDR3 spans 12 amino acids. V lost 3 bases and J lost 4, with 6 bases in between. In germline, CDR1 is SQVTM, CDR2 ANQGSEA.

The V call is TRBV6-6, the J call TRBJ1-5; D remains unclear. CDR1 is MNHNY, CDR2 SVGAGI, per germline (reference sequence). The CDR3 runs 14 residues. V was trimmed by 4 bases and J by 7 bases, leaving 14 bases between them. CDR3 in amino acids: CASSSIAQGQPQHF. The CDR3 DNA reads TGTGCCAGCAGTTCGATCGCCCAAGGGCAGCCCCAGCATTTT.

The chain is built from TRBV7-9 and TRBJ1-4, with 7 positions matching TRBD1. CDR1 and CDR2 from the germline V gene are SEHNR and FQNEAQ (reference sequence). The CDR3 runs to 17 residues. Trimming took 4 bases from V and 10 from J; bases not matched to a gene: 18. The CDR3 here is CASSSVPDPGGFVKLFF. CDR3 in DNA: TGTGCCAGCAGCTCCGTGCCGGATCCAGGGGGTTTTGTAAAACTGTTTTTT.

In this sample, this clone turned up once. The chain combines TRBV9 with TRBJ2-5; the D gene is possibly TRBD2 (6 bases). The V gene's germline CDR1 is SGDLS and CDR2 YYNGEE. The CDR3 has 16 residues. With 0 bases removed from V and 5 bases from J, the gap between germline ends came to 17 bases. CDR3 DNA: TGTGCCAGCAGCGTAGGAGGCTGGAGGGCCCGGGAGACCCAGTACTTC. It codes for CASSVGGWRARETQYF.

The chain uses TRBV30 and TRBJ1-4, with a tentative D call TRBD1 (6 bases). Trimming took 2 bases from V and 0 from J, leaving 10 bases between them. The CDR3 is 15 amino acids. CDR1 GTSNPN and CDR2 SVGIG come from the germline V gene (reference sequence). CDR3 loop: CAWSTTGSTNEKLFF. The CDR3, as DNA: TGTGCCTGGAGTACTACAGGGTCAACTAATGAAAAACTGTTTTTT.

The V call is TRBV14, the J call TRBJ1-2; a weak D match, TRBD1 (6 bases). V dropped 1 base and J dropped 4 bases, with 10 bases sitting between them. The CDR3 totals 14 residues. The germline gives CDR1 SGHDN, CDR2 FVKESK. The CDR3 loop is CASSQADSAYGYTF. As DNA, the CDR3 is TGTGCCAGCAGCCAAGCGGACAGCGCCTATGGCTACACCTTC. Together with reference TRBV14 and TRBJ1-2, the CDR3 gives the full variable domain: EAGVTQFPSHSVIEKGQTVTLRCDPISGHDNLYWYRRVMGKEIKFLLHFVKESKQDESGMPNNRFLAERTGGTYSTLKVQPAELEDSGVYFCASSQADSAYGYTFGSGTRLTVV.

The chain joins TRBV9 to TRBJ2-1; 12 bases are shared with TRBD2. J lost 7 bases, V lost 4 bases, and 9 bases had no gene match. Germline assignment: CDR1 SGDLS and CDR2 YYNGEE. The CDR3 loop spans 16 amino acids. CDR3 in amino acids: CASSKVGTSGLNEQFF. CDR3 DNA sequence: TGTGCCAGCAGCAAAGTAGGGACTAGCGGGTTAAATGAGCAGTTCTTC.

This chain links TRBV5-1 with TRBJ1-4; TRBD1 agrees at 10 bases. The CDR3 runs 17 residues. V was pared by 1 base and J by 2 bases, with 5 bases of the junction left unmatched. Germline V gene sequence: CDR1 SGHRS, CDR2 YFSETQ. The CDR3 here is CASSLWTGGVTNEKLFF. The DNA for the CDR3 is TGCGCCAGCAGCTTGTGGACAGGGGGGGTGACTAATGAAAAACTGTTTTTT.

For this clone: Other DNA sequences in the sample encode the same CDR3. The rearrangement uses TRBV7-3 and TRBJ2-2; a weak D match, TRBD2 (6 bases). The germline CDR1 and CDR2 sequences are SGHTA and FQGTGA. Trimming removed 1 base at V and 0 bases at J, with 9 bases between. This CDR3 comprises 16 residues. The CDR3 here is CASSLNAGTNTGELFF. CDR3 bases: TGTGCCAGCAGCTTAAACGCGGGAACGAACACCGGGGAGCTGTTTTTT.

The V gene is TRBV28, the J gene TRBJ1-3, with D hard to call. CDR1 and CDR2 from the germline V gene are MDHEN and SYDVKM. This CDR3 has 12 amino acids. Trimming took off 7 bases at V and 0 bases at J, with 4 bases between the two ends. As DNA, the CDR3 is TGTGCCAGCACCATCTCTGGAAACACCATATATTTT. Translating gives CASTISGNTIYF.

This clone was seen a few times. This chain connects TRBV5-6 to TRBJ2-6; 7 bases fit TRBD2. Germline V gives CDR1 SGHDT, CDR2 YYEEEE. The CDR3 covers 17 residues. Trimming at V came to 6 bases and at J to 3 bases, leaving 12 bases not matched to a gene. DNA of the CDR3: TGTGCCAGCAAGCTTTTTCAGGGAGGGTATGGGGCCAACGTCCTGACTTTC. This translates into CASKLFQGGYGANVLTF.